These 19 T cell receptor beta chains were sequenced from one sample in a study of PD-1 blockade in classical Hodgkin lymphoma. This table comes from immunoSEQ multiplex PCR, and its TCRdb copy is limited to in-frame clones, with some not included. The repertoire includes some 14,000 clones, just over 85% of them detected once, and around 0.8% sits in the top ten. Time point denoted: newly diagnosed, previously untreated cHL patient sample. Thawed PBMCs yielded CD4+ T cells through magnetic negative selection. Sequenced input: CD4+ T cells from blood. The receptors here all came from a human donor with classical Hodgkin lymphoma.

V is TRBV10-3 and J is TRBJ2-5; possibly TRBD1 for D (6 bases). The CDR3 loop spans 14 amino acids. CDR1 ENHRY and CDR2 SYGVKD come from the germline V gene. Trimming pared 4 bases from V and 1 base from J, leaving 10 bases between. CDR3 loop: CAISVSGAQETQYF. As DNA, the CDR3 is TGTGCCATCAGTGTGTCAGGGGCCCAAGAGACCCAGTACTTC.

As to this clone: Other DNA sequences of this sample code for an identical CDR3. This chain joins TRBV7-9 and TRBJ2-3, with 10 bases aligning to TRBD2. J gave up 2 bases and V 6 bases, and 2 bases lay outside the gene matches. CDR3 length: 14 amino acids. Germline loops: CDR1 SEHNR, CDR2 FQNEAQ (reference sequence). CDR3 sequence reads: CASSTSGNTDTQYF. In DNA, the CDR3 is TGTGCCAGCAGTACTAGCGGGAACACAGATACGCAGTATTTT.

The gene calls are TRBV18 and TRBJ1-1; no definite D call. V shed 5 bases and J shed 6 bases, with 10 bases lying between them. This CDR3 comprises 12 residues. Germline V gene sequence: CDR1 KGHSH, CDR2 LQKENI. The DNA for the CDR3 is TGTGCCAGCTCATCACTGTACGCTGAAGCTTTCTTT. It codes for CASSSLYAEAFF.

This chain connects TRBV28 to TRBJ1-5; 7 nucleotides agree with TRBD1. V lost 5 bases and J lost 0; bases outside the gene matches: 4. CDR3 size: 15 residues. In germline, CDR1 is MDHEN, CDR2 SYDVKM. The CDR3: CASSRQGHSNQPQHF. In DNA form, the CDR3 reads TGTGCCAGCAGTCGACAGGGCCATAGCAATCAGCCCCAGCATTTT.

In this sample, this clone turned up once. V and J are TRBV10-3 and TRBJ2-3, with unresolved D. This CDR3 is 15 amino acids long. Per germline, CDR1 ENHRY and CDR2 SYGVKD. Trimming shortened V by 3 bases and J by 7 bases, and 17 bases separated the two germline ends. Here the CDR3 DNA reads TGTGCCATCAGTGAATTAACTACGGGTTTACATACGCAGTATTTT. It codes for CAISELTTGLHTQYF.

The rearrangement uses TRBV28 and TRBJ1-2, with D maybe TRBD1 (5 bases). Germline loops: CDR1 MDHEN, CDR2 SYDVKM. V was trimmed by 10 bases and J by 8 bases, leaving 20 bases between them. The CDR3 extends over 13 amino acids. CDR3 DNA: TGTGCCACCTTACTGGGGGGGGTTAGAGGCTACACCTTC. It specifies CATLLGGVRGYTF.

CDR3 bases: TGTGCCTGGAGTGGAAAGGCCGCAAACACCATATATTTT. It encodes CAWSGKAANTIYF. The gene calls are TRBV30 and TRBJ1-3, with D hard to call. CDR3 size: 13 residues. CDR1 and CDR2 from the germline V gene are GTSNPN and SVGIG (reference sequence). Trimming cost V 1 base and J 6 bases, with 10 bases left between them. Complete variable domain (other parts from reference TRBV30 and TRBJ1-3): SQTIHQWPATLVQPVGSPLSLECTVEGTSNPNLYWYRQAAGRGLQLLFYSVGIGQISSEVPQNLSASRPQDRQFILSSKKLLLSDSGFYLCAWSGKAANTIYFGEGSWLTVV.

This chain joins TRBV6-5 and TRBJ2-7, with 7 positions matching TRBD1. This CDR3 has 15 amino acids. CDR1 MNHEY and CDR2 SVGAGI come from the germline V gene. Unmatched junction bases numbered 8, after V lost 4 bases and J lost 2 bases. The CDR3 DNA reads TGTGCCAGCAGTTTGACCGACAGGGCGACCTACGAGCAGTACTTC. Translated, it gives CASSLTDRATYEQYF.

This clone showed up just a few times. The rearrangement links TRBV4-3 to TRBJ2-7, with a possible D match to TRBD1 (5 bases). Germline CDR1 LGHNA, CDR2 YSLEER. The V gene lost 0 bases and the J gene lost 6 bases, with 9 bases spanning the gap. CDR3 length equals 13 residues. This CDR3 is CASSQDRVGEQYF. Written as DNA, the CDR3 is TGCGCCAGCAGCCAAGACAGGGTCGGCGAGCAGTACTTC.

The gene calls are TRBV11-2 and TRBJ2-7; perhaps TRBD2 as D (6 bases). V dropped 10 bases and J dropped 0 bases, with 13 bases sitting between them. CDR1 and CDR2 (germline): SGHAT, FQNNGV. The CDR3 totals 13 residues. The CDR3 DNA follows: TGTGCCACGCGGGGTCCCCTCTCCTACGAGCAGTACTTC. Its protein is CATRGPLSYEQYF.

The chain is built from TRBV7-9 and TRBJ2-5; D may be TRBD1 (8 bases). The J call is doubtful: the DNA matches TRBJ2-7 better. Germline V CDR1 and CDR2: SEHNR, FQNEAQ (reference sequence). The CDR3 covers 14 residues. This CDR3 reads CASSLGTGRGEQYF. The DNA of the CDR3 is TGTGCCAGCAGCTTAGGGACAGGGAGGGGCGAGCAGTACTTC.

This chain connects TRBV19 to TRBJ1-1; a weak D match, TRBD1 (5 bases). The CDR3 spans 15 residues. Trimming took 5 bases from V and 0 from J, leaving 13 bases between them. Germline V gene sequence: CDR1 LNHDA, CDR2 SQIVND (reference sequence). CDR3 sequence reads: CASSPGRTMNTEAFF. The CDR3 region has the DNA TGTGCCAGTAGTCCGGGACGCACCATGAACACTGAAGCTTTCTTT.

CDR3 residues: CASSLQGISTDTQYF. CDR3 sequence (DNA): TGCGCCAGCAGTTTACAGGGAATTAGCACAGATACGCAGTATTTT. V gene TRBV4-3 combines with J gene TRBJ2-3; D possibly corresponds to TRBD1 (6 bases). This CDR3 region has 15 residues. Germline V gene lookup returns CDR1 LGHNA and CDR2 YSLEER. Deletions cut 6 bases from V and 0 bases from J, with 13 bases between.

The chain couples TRBV4-3 to TRBJ2-7; 11 bases are a match to TRBD1. The germline gives CDR1 LGHNA, CDR2 YSLEER. V gave up 2 bases and J gave up 2 bases; unmatched junction bases: 5. The CDR3 has 16 amino acids. The CDR3 here is CASSQRTGQGAYEQYF. Here the CDR3 DNA reads TGCGCCAGCAGCCAAAGAACGGGACAGGGGGCCTACGAGCAGTACTTC.

In its sample, this clone was seen a few times. This chain joins TRBV27 and TRBJ1-5; no clear D gene. V gave up 3 bases and J gave up 0 bases, with 12 bases separating them. In germline, CDR1 is MNHEY, CDR2 SMNVEV (reference sequence). The CDR3 runs 16 residues. CDR3 loop: CASSFWPQLSNQPQHF. Written as DNA, the CDR3 is TGTGCCAGCAGTTTCTGGCCCCAGCTTAGCAATCAGCCCCAGCATTTT.

The table lists this clone with a few counts. The rearrangement joins TRBV30 to TRBJ2-1; D tentatively reads TRBD1 or TRBD2 (5 bases each). In germline, CDR1 is GTSNPN, CDR2 SVGIG (reference sequence). This CDR3 is 15 amino acids long. Trimming took 4 bases from V and 4 from J, leaving 17 bases between them. The CDR3 here is CAWTRTGTVYNEQFF. In DNA, the CDR3 is TGTGCCTGGACACGAACCGGGACGGTATACAATGAGCAGTTCTTC.

The V gene is TRBV25-1, the J gene TRBJ2-1, with 9 bases that match TRBD1. CDR3 size: 15 residues. V was clipped by 2 bases and J by 3 bases; unmatched bases: 2. Germline V gene lookup returns CDR1 MGHDK and CDR2 SYGVNS. CDR3 DNA sequence: TGTGCCAGCAGTGAACCGGGACAGGGCTACAATGAGCAGTTCTTC. Its protein is CASSEPGQGYNEQFF.

V and J are TRBV4-3 and TRBJ1-6; D not certain. This CDR3 is 14 amino acids long. Germline CDR1 reads LGHNA; CDR2 reads YSLEER. V lost 4 bases, J lost 3 bases, and 7 bases lay in between. This CDR3 reads CASSLGYYNSPLHF. The CDR3 DNA follows: TGCGCCAGCAGCCTCGGGTACTATAATTCACCCCTCCACTTT.

The chain has TRBV6-5 and TRBJ2-7; 8 bases are a match to TRBD1. V shed 6 bases, J shed 6 bases, and the junction held 13 bases outside the gene matches. The germline V gene encodes CDR1 MNHEY and CDR2 SVGAGI. The CDR3 length is 15 residues. The CDR3 DNA reads TGTGCCAGCAGCCCATTCGGACAGGGTGTTAGCGAGCAGTACTTC. Translation: CASSPFGQGVSEQYF.